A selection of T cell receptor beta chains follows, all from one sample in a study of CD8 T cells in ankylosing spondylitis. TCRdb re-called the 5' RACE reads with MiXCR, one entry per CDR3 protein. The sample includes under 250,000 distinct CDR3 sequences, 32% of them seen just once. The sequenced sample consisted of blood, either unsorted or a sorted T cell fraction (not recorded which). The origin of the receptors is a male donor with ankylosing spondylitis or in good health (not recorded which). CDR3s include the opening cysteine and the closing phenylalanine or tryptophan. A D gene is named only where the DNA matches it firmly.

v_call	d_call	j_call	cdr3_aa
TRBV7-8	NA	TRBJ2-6	CASSLMGRGRSGANVLTF
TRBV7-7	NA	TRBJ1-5	CASSQGTNQPQHF
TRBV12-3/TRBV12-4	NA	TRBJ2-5	CASSSNYPLKETQYF
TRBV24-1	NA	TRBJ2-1	CATSDSFPSSYNEQFF
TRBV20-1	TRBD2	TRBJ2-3	CCARAAVAAGTADTQYF
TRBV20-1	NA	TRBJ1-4	CSARGGGDATEKLFF
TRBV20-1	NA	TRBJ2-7	CSARDWEGPAGEQYF
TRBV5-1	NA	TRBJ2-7	CASSLAGGALTYEQYF
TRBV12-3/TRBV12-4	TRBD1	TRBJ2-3	CASRQDRGGSLDTQYF
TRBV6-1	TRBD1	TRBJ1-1	CASSHGTVTEAFF
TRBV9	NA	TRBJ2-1	CASNSQGNSYNEQFF
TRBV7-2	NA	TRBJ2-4	CASSLVHLGVQYF
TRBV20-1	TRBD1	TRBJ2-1	CSARGGQGYNEQFF
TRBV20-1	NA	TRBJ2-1	CSARDRKLAANEQFF
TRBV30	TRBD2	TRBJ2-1	CAWGLALWEQFF
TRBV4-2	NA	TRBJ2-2	CASSPSPGAELFF
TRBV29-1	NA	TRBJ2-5	CSVETGRQETQYF
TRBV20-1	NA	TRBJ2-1	CSASSPWYNEQFF
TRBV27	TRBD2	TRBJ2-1	CASSDPGLASDEQFF
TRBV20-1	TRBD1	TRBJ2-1	CSARALPGQGRVEQFF
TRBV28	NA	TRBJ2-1	CASREEASQEFF
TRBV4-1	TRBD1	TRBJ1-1	CASSTGTGKAEAFF
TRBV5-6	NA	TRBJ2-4	CASGRQILAKNIQYF
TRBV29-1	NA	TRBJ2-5	CSVETDQETQYF
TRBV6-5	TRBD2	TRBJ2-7	CANSSSVAGSEQYF
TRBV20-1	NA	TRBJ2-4	CSARATLKDIQYF
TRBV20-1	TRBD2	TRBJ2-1	CSARDPSGSYNEQFF
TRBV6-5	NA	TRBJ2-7	CASSYEVYSYEQYF
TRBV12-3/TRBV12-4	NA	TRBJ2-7	CASSTRSNEQYF
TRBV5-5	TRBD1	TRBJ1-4	CASSLIPPGQTNEKLFF
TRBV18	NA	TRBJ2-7	CASSPGGFEQYF
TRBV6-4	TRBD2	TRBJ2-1	CASSGGDYHNEQFF
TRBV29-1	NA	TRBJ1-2	CSVDGGRRYGYTF
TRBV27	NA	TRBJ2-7	CASSARGSFYEQYF
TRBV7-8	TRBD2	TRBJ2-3	CASSLGRGGRKVDTQYF
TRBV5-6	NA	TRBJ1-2	CASSSFVGYGYTF
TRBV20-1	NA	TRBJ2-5	CSRATGFQETQYF
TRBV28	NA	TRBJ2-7	CASSSLGGSGRYEQYF
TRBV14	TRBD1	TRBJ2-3	CASSQDGRTGDSDTDTQYF
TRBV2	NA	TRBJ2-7	CASSGRGDEQYF